A selection of T cell receptor beta chains follows, all from one sample in a study of identical twins. TCRdb re-called the 5' RACE reads with MiXCR, one entry per CDR3 protein. This repertoire shows nearly 900,000 distinct CDR3 sequences, 9% to 15% found once; its top ten account for 1.5% to 2%. These same data were also listed under a study on yellow fever vaccine responses in identical twins.

Input material: PBMCs. The receptors stem from a woman under 30 in good health. CDR3s include the opening cysteine and the closing phenylalanine or tryptophan. D genes are given only for firm matches. The size field is filled for only some rows; it gives once, few, many or a size class.

size	D	V	length	J	DNA	CDR3
many	NA	TRBV3-1	13	TRBJ1-1	TGTGCCAGCAGCCAAGGGGGGGTTACTGAAGCTTTCTTT	CASSQGGVTEAFF
few	NA	TRBV29-1	17	TRBJ2-6	TGCAGCGTTTATTTTCCGGGACATAATTCTGGGGCCAACGTCCTGACTTTC	CSVYFPGHNSGANVLTF
NA	TRBD2	TRBV20-1	17	TRBJ2-2	TGCAGTGCTAGAGGCGTGGGACTAGCCTGGGACACCGGGGAGCTGTTTTTT	CSARGVGLAWDTGELFF
few	NA	TRBV3-1	13	TRBJ2-7	TGTGCCAGCAGCCCCACCGACTCGGGGGAGCAGTACTTC	CASSPTDSGEQYF
NA	TRBD2	TRBV29-1	17	TRBJ2-5	TGCAGCGTTGAACCCGGGGGACTAGCGGGATTCAAAGAGACCCAGTACTTC	CSVEPGGLAGFKETQYF
NA	NA	TRBV12-3/TRBV12-4	14	TRBJ2-1	TGTGCCAGCAGTTTCGGGGGCGGGGGCCGTGAGCAGTTCTTC	CASSFGGGGREQFF
NA	NA	TRBV4-1	15	TRBJ1-2	TGCGCCAGCAGCCAAGATGGGAGAAGGGCAGGGGGCTACACCTTC	CASSQDGRRAGGYTF
few	NA	TRBV12-3/TRBV12-4	15	TRBJ2-4	TGTGCCAGCAGTTTAGGAGCAACAGATAAAAACATTCAGTACTTC	CASSLGATDKNIQYF
few	NA	TRBV28	13	TRBJ1-1	TGTGCCAGCAGACGGGCCTTGGGGACTGAGGCTTTCTTT	CASRRALGTEAFF
few	NA	TRBV4-1	16	TRBJ2-5	TGCGCCAGCAGCCAGCTAACCGGGACAAGTCAAGAGACCCAGTACTTC	CASSQLTGTSQETQYF
few	NA	TRBV20-1	12	TRBJ2-1	TGCAGTGCTAGAGGGCCCCCCAATGAGCAGTTCTTC	CSARGPPNEQFF
NA	NA	TRBV28	13	TRBJ1-1	TGTGCCAGCAACCCAAATCATGGGGCTGAAGCTTTCTTT	CASNPNHGAEAFF
few	TRBD2	TRBV20-1	14	TRBJ2-1	TGCAGTGCTAGAGTAGCGGGAGGACGGAATGAGCAGTTCTTC	CSARVAGGRNEQFF
NA	NA	TRBV5-6	14	TRBJ2-7	TGTGCCAGCAGCTTGGCCTGGTCTATCTACGAGCAGTACTTC	CASSLAWSIYEQYF
few	TRBD1	TRBV28	15	TRBJ1-1	TGTGCCAGCAGAGGGACAGGGGGTGGGAGCACTGAAGCTTTCTTT	CASRGTGGGSTEAFF
once	TRBD1	TRBV11-3	13	TRBJ2-5	TGTTCTTCAGGGGCAGGGGGCGATCAGACCCAGTACTTC	CSSGAGGDQTQYF
few	NA	TRBV6-1	15	TRBJ2-2	TGTGCCAGCGCTGAGGGGCTGACGAACACCGGGGAGCTGTTTTTT	CASAEGLTNTGELFF
many	NA	TRBV4-2	12	TRBJ1-1	TGTGCCAGCAGCCTGAACGTCGGTGAAGCTTTCTTT	CASSLNVGEAFF
few	NA	TRBV3-1	15	TRBJ2-5	TGTGCCAGCAGCCCCACCACGGGGTCCCTAGAGACCCAGTACTTC	CASSPTTGSLETQYF
few	NA	TRBV5-1	16	TRBJ2-3	TGCGCCAGCAGCTCCCCAGGCGGAGGGGGCACAGATACGCAGTATTTT	CASSSPGGGGTDTQYF
few	NA	TRBV2	15	TRBJ2-1	TGTGCCAGCAGTGAAGCTCTGTCCGGTGGGGATGAGCAGTTCTTC	CASSEALSGGDEQFF
few	NA	TRBV2	13	TRBJ2-3	TGTGCCAGCGGGGTGGGGGTCGTAGATACGCAGTATTTT	CASGVGVVDTQYF
NA	NA	TRBV10-3	14	TRBJ1-1	TGTGCCATCAGTGAGGCAGCCGGGCGTACTGAAGCTTTCTTT	CAISEAAGRTEAFF
NA	NA	TRBV12-3/TRBV12-4	12	TRBJ2-7	TGTGCCAGCAGTTTAGGGCAGGGAGGGCAGTACTTC	CASSLGQGGQYF
NA	TRBD2	TRBV29-1	17	TRBJ2-7	TGCAGCGTTGGTGGATCAAAGACTAGCGGGATTAAATACGAGCAGTACTTC	CSVGGSKTSGIKYEQYF
few	NA	TRBV27	15	TRBJ2-6	TGTGCCAGCAGTAGACCAGGTTCGGGGGCCAACGTCCTGACTTTC	CASSRPGSGANVLTF
many	TRBD1	TRBV6-5	14	TRBJ1-6	TGTGCCAGCAGTTCCGACAGGGGTGGCTCACCCCTCCACTTT	CASSSDRGGSPLHF
few	TRBD2	TRBV3-1	13	TRBJ2-5	TGTGCCAGCAGCCACGGGGAGGGGGAGACCCAGTACTTC	CASSHGEGETQYF
NA	TRBD1	TRBV12-3/TRBV12-4	11	TRBJ1-1	TGTGCCGGCGGACAGGGAACTGAAGCTTTCTTT	CAGGQGTEAFF
few	TRBD2	TRBV12-3/TRBV12-4	13	TRBJ2-7	TGTGCCAGCCGAATAGCGGGAGGGTCCGAGCAGTACTTC	CASRIAGGSEQYF
few	TRBD1	TRBV20-1	13	TRBJ1-2	TGCAGCCCCAAGACAGGGGGCGAAGGTGGCTACACCTTC	CSPKTGGEGGYTF
NA	NA	TRBV9	12	TRBJ1-4	TGTGCCAGCACCCCCCGATTTGAAAAACTGTTTTTT	CASTPRFEKLFF
many	TRBD2	TRBV14	16	TRBJ2-7	TGTGCCAGCAGCCGAGGGGCTAGCGGGAGTATCTACGAGCAGTACTTC	CASSRGASGSIYEQYF
NA	TRBD2	TRBV24-1	16	TRBJ2-2	TGTGCCACCGGCCTAGCGGGGGCCATGAACACCGGGGAGCTGTTTTTT	CATGLAGAMNTGELFF
many	NA	TRBV5-1	14	TRBJ1-1	TGCGCCAGCAGCCTACAGACAAGTAACACTGAAGCTTTCTTT	CASSLQTSNTEAFF
NA	TRBD1	TRBV12-3/TRBV12-4	16	TRBJ2-1	TGTGCCAGCAGTTTAGATCGGGGACAGGTCAGCAATGAGCAGTTCTTC	CASSLDRGQVSNEQFF
many	TRBD1	TRBV12-3/TRBV12-4	15	TRBJ2-7	TGTGCCAGCAGTCCATCTGACAGGGGCTCCCCCGAGCAGTACTTC	CASSPSDRGSPEQYF
NA	NA	TRBV2	18	TRBJ2-6	TGTGCCAGCTTCCCCCTCGGCCAAGCCCGCTCTGGGGCCAACGTCCTGACTTTC	CASFPLGQARSGANVLTF
few	NA	TRBV18	14	TRBJ2-1	TGTGCCAGCTCACCATCGGTGGGACTGGAGGGGCAGTTCTTC	CASSPSVGLEGQFF
NA	NA	TRBV7-6	15	TRBJ2-1	TGTGCCAGCAGCTTTGGATCACTAGAGGGCAATGAGCAGTTCTTC	CASSFGSLEGNEQFF
NA	NA	TRBV25-1	13	TRBJ2-1	TGTGCCAGCAGTGTCCCGGGAGCCCATGAGCAGTTCTTC	CASSVPGAHEQFF
NA	TRBD1	TRBV4-1	15	TRBJ2-5	TGCGCCAGCAGCCACGGACAGGGGGCATGGGAGACCCAGTACTTC	CASSHGQGAWETQYF